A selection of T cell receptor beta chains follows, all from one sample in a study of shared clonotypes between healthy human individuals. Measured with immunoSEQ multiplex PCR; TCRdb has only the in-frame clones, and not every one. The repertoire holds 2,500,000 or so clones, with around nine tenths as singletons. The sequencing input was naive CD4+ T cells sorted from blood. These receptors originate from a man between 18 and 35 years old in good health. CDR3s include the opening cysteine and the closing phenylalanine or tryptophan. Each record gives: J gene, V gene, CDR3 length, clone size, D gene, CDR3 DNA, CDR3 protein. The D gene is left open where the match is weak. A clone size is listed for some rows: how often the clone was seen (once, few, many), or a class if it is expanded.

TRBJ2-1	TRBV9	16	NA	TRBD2	TGTGCCAGCAGCGTAGGGTCTCGCGGGGGCTACAATGAGCAGTTCTTC	CASSVGSRGGYNEQFF
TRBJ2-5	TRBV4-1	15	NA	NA	TGCGCCAGCAGCCAAGAGTTGCGGAGGAAAGAGACCCAGTACTTC	CASSQELRRKETQYF
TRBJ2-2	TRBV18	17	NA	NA	TGTGCCAGCTCACCACCTGAGGGGAAGGCGAACACCGGGGAGCTGTTTTTT	CASSPPEGKANTGELFF
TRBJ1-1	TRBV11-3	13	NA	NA	TGTGCCAGCAGCCTTACAGGGAACACTGAAGCTTTCTTT	CASSLTGNTEAFF
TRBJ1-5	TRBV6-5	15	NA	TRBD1	TGTGCCAGCAGAGCCGGGACAGGGGCCGCCTCGGCCCAGCATTTT	CASRAGTGAASAQHF
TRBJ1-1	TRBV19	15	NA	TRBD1	TGTGCCAGTAGTATTCAGGGGGCATTAAACACTGAAGCTTTCTTT	CASSIQGALNTEAFF
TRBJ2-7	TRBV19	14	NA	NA	TGTGCCAGTAGTAGTACCGGGACCACCTACGAGCAGTACTTC	CASSSTGTTYEQYF
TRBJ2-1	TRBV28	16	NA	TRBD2	TGTGCCAGCAGTATCGGACTAGCGGGCGCCTACAATGAGCAGTTCTTC	CASSIGLAGAYNEQFF
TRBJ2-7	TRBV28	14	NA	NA	TGTGCCAGCAGTTCTCAGGGTCCTCCCTACGAGCAGTACTTC	CASSSQGPPYEQYF
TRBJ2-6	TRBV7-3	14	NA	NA	TGTGCCAGCAGCCAAAACTCTGGGGCCAACGTCCTGACTTTC	CASSQNSGANVLTF
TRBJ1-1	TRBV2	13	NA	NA	TGTGCCAGCAGTGGGTCCAGGGATGGTGAAGCTTTCTTT	CASSGSRDGEAFF
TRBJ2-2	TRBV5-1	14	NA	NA	TGCGCCAGCAGCTTGGCGGCTGATACCGGGGAGCTGTTTTTT	CASSLAADTGELFF
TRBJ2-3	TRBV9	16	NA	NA	TGTGCCAGCAGCCCCCGAGGGAGCGGCGGCACAGATACGCAGTATTTT	CASSPRGSGGTDTQYF
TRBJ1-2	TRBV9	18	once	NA	TGTGCCAGCAGCGTTGATACAGGGAAAAGGCTTCATAACTATGGCTACACCTTC	CASSVDTGKRLHNYGYTF
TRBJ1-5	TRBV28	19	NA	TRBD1	TGTGCCAGCAGTTTAACTTGGCCAGGGGGGGGATATAGCAATCAGCCCCAGCATTTT	CASSLTWPGGGYSNQPQHF
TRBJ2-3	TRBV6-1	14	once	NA	TGTGCCAGCATTCGGGGGACTAGCACAGATACGCAGTATTTT	CASIRGTSTDTQYF
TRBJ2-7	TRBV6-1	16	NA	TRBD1	TGTGCCAGCAGTGAAATCTGGGACAGTCTCTCCTACGAGCAGTACTTC	CASSEIWDSLSYEQYF
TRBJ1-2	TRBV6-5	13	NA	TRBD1	TGTGCCAGCAGTTACTCAGACAGGGACGGCTACACCTTC	CASSYSDRDGYTF
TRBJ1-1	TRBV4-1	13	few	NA	TGCGCCAGCAGCCTCGCAGGGGAACGTCGAGCTTTCTTT	CASSLAGERRAFF
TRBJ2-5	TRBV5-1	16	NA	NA	TGCGCCAGCAGCTTACGAGGGTACCCCTCCCAAGAGACCCAGTACTTC	CASSLRGYPSQETQYF
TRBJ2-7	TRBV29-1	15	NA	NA	TGCAGCGCTCGCCTCCGGACGACCGAGACCTACGAGCAGTACTTC	CSARLRTTETYEQYF
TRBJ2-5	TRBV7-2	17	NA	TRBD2	TGTGCCAGCAGCTCTAACCCTAGCGGACCCTTCGGGGAGACCCAGTACTTC	CASSSNPSGPFGETQYF
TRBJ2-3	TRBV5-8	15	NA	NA	TGTGCCAGCAGCTTGTCTGTCGCTAGCACAGATACGCAGTATTTT	CASSLSVASTDTQYF
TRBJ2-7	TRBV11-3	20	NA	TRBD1	TGTGCCAGCAGCCCATCTTACGGACAGGGGGCGCTTGTAAGGTCCTACGAGCAGTACTTC	CASSPSYGQGALVRSYEQYF
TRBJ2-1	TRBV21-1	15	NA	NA	TGTGCCAGCAGCCATTCACCACGGAACTACAATGAGCAGTTCTTC	CASSHSPRNYNEQFF
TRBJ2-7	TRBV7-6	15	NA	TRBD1	TGTGCCAGCAGCTTAGCCGGGACAGGACCTTACGAGCAGTACTTC	CASSLAGTGPYEQYF
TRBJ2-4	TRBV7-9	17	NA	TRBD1	TGTGCCAGCAGCTTAGAGGGACAGGGGGTCGGTAAAAACATTCAGTACTTC	CASSLEGQGVGKNIQYF
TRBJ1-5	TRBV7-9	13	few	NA	TGTGCCAGCAGCTTGTTGGGGGATCAGCCCCAGCATTTT	CASSLLGDQPQHF
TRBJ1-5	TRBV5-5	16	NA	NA	TGTGCCAGCAGCTTGGATGGGGGGCACTTCAATCAGCCCCAGCATTTT	CASSLDGGHFNQPQHF
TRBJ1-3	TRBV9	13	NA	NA	TGTGCCAGCAGCGTACTTCCTGGAAACACCATATATTTT	CASSVLPGNTIYF
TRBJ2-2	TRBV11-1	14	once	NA	TGTGCCAGCAGCTGGGTAACAGGCACCGGGGAGCTGTTTTTT	CASSWVTGTGELFF
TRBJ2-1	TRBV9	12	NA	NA	TGTGCCAGCGGGCGGGACTTTAATGAGCAGTTCTTC	CASGRDFNEQFF
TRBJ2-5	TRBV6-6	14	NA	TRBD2	TGTGCCAGCAGCTTGACTAGCGGCCAAGAGACCCAGTACTTC	CASSLTSGQETQYF
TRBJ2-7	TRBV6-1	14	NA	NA	TGTGCCAGCAGTCTTGGGGTATCCGTGTACGAGCAGTACTTC	CASSLGVSVYEQYF
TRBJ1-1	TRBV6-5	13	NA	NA	TGTGCCAGCACTTCTCCAGGGGTGGCTGAAGCTTTCTTT	CASTSPGVAEAFF
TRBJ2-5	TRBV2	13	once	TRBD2	TGTGCCAGCACTAGCGGGGCCCAGGAGACCCAGTACTTC	CASTSGAQETQYF
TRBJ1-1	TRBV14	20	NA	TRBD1	TGTGCCAGCAGCCGGTTGAACATGTTAGGGACAGGAGTCATGAACACTGAAGCTTTCTTT	CASSRLNMLGTGVMNTEAFF
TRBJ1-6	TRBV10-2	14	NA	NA	TGCGCCAGCAGTGCTGTCGGGGCAGATTCACCCCTCCACTTT	CASSAVGADSPLHF
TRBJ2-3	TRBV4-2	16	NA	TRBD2	TGTGCCAGCAGCTTAGAAGGGCTAGCGGGAACAGATACGCAGTATTTT	CASSLEGLAGTDTQYF
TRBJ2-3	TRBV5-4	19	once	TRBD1	TGTGCCAGCAGCCCGGGACAGCCTCATTTCACTCCTAGCACAGATACGCAGTATTTT	CASSPGQPHFTPSTDTQYF
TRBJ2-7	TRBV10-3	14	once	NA	TGTGCCATCAGTGACTACCGGGGAGTGGGGGAGCAGTACTTC	CAISDYRGVGEQYF
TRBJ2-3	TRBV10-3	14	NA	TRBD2	TGTGCCATCAGTGAGGGCGGGAGTACAGATACGCAGTATTTT	CAISEGGSTDTQYF